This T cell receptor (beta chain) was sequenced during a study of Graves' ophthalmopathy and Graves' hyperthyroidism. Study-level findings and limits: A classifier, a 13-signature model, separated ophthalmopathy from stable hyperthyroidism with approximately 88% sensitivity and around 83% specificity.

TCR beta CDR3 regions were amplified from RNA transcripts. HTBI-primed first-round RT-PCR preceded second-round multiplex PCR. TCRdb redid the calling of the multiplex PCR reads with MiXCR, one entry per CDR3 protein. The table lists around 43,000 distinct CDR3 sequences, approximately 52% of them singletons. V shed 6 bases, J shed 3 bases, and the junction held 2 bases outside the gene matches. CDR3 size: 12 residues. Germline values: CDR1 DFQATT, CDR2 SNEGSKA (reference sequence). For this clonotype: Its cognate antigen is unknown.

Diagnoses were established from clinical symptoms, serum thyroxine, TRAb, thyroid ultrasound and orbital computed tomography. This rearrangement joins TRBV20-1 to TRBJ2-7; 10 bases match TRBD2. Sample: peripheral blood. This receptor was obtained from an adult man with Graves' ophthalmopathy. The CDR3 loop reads CSALAGDYEQYF. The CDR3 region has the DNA TGCAGTGCCCTAGCGGGAGACTACGAGCAGTACTTC.